The clone carrying this T cell receptor beta chain was recorded at least ten times. Antigen specificity is unknown. Used for diagnoses were clinical symptoms, serum thyroxine and TRAb, thyroid ultrasound and orbital computed tomography. The data were taken from a study of T cells in Graves' hyperthyroidism and ophthalmopathy. Whole-study context: Prior to any treatment, at the point of initial diagnosis, peripheral blood was collected.

Findings of the study overall: Prediction of ophthalmopathy progression came a median around 6.5 months pre-onset.

TCR beta CDR3 sequences were amplified from RNA transcripts. With the HTBI primer set, the TCR CDR3 went through a first round of RT-PCR. Via MiXCR, TCRdb re-called the multiplex PCR reads, giving one row per CDR3 protein. The top ten clones hold approximately 6.4% of a sample with fewer than 650,000 distinct CDR3 sequences, 11% to 15% of them seen once. Looked up from germline, CDR1 is SGHVS and CDR2 is FQNEAQ. This CDR3 comprises 16 residues. Trimming stripped 0 bases from V and 4 bases from J, with 12 bases between. The sample comprised blood. This clonotype was obtained from a woman aged 18-29 years with Graves' ophthalmopathy. The chain couples TRBV7-8 to TRBJ1-4, with a weak D call TRBD1 (5 bases). In DNA, the CDR3 is TGTGCCAGCAGCTTAGCGACAGATCCTCTTAATGAAAAACTGTTTTTT. As protein: CASSLATDPLNEKLFF. Filled out from reference TRBV7-8 and TRBJ1-4, the complete variable domain reads GAGVSQSPRYKVAKRGQDVALRCDPISGHVSLFWYQQALGQGPEFLTYFQNEAQLDKSGLPSDRFFAERPEGSVSTLKIQRTQQEDSAVYLCASSLATDPLNEKLFFGSGTQLSVL.